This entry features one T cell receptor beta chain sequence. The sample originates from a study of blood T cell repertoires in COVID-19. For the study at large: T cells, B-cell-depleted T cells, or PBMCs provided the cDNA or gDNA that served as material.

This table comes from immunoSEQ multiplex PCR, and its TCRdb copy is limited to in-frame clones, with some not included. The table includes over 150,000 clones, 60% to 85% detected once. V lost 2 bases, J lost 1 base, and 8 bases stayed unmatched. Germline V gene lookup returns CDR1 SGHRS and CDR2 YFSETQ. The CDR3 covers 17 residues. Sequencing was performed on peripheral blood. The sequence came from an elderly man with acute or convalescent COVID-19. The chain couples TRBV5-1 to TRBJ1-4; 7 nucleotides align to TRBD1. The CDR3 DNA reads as TGCGCCAGCAGCTTCGGAGGGGGCAGAGGAACTAATGAAAAACTGTTTTTT. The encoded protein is CASSFGGGRGTNEKLFF.